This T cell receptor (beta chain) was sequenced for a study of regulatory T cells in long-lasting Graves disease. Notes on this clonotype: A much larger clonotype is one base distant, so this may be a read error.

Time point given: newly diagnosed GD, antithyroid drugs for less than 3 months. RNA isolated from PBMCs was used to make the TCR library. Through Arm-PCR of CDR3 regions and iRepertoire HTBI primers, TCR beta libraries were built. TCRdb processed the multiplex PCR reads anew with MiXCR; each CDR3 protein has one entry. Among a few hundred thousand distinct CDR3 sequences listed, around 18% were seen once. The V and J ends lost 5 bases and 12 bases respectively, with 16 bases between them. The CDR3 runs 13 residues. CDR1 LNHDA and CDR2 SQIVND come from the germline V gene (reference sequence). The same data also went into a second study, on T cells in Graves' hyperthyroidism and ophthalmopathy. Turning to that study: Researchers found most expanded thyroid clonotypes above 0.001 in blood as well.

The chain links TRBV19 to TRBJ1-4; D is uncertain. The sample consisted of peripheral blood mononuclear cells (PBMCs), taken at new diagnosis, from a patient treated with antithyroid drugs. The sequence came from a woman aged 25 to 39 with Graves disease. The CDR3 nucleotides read TGTGCCAGTAGTGGGCAGGTCGAGGAAGAACTGTTTTTT. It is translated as CASSGQVEEELFF.